The 17 T cell receptor beta chains given below trace back to one sample, sequenced in a study of identical twins. TCRdb ran MiXCR on the 5' RACE reads and lists one entry per CDR3 protein. Of approximately 1.8 million distinct CDR3 sequences listed, roughly 35% are singletons. Input material: cord blood. Source of these receptors: a newborn girl in good health.

This clonotype was recorded many times. This rearrangement joins TRBV29-1 to TRBJ1-2; D is unclear. Germline V gene lookup returns CDR1 SQVTM and CDR2 ANQGSEA. V shed 4 bases and J shed 4 bases, with 13 bases lying between them. The CDR3 consists of 13 residues. The CDR3 DNA is TGCAGCGTTGTTCCGGACGGCGTCTATGGCTACACCTTC. It is translated as CSVVPDGVYGYTF. The variable domain in full, completed from reference TRBV29-1 and TRBJ1-2, reads SAVISQKPSRDICQRGTSLTIQCQVDSQVTMMFWYRQQPGQSLTLIATANQGSEATYESGFVIDKFPISRPNLTFSTLTVSNMSPEDSSIYLCSVVPDGVYGYTFGSGTRLTVV.

The chain couples TRBV5-5 to TRBJ1-2; tentatively, D is TRBD1 (5 bases). The CDR3 runs to 13 residues. V was shortened by 4 bases and J by 5 bases, with 12 bases between the two germline ends. From germline, CDR1 is SGHKS and CDR2 YYEKEE (reference sequence). The CDR3 reads CASSVQQVYGYTF. In DNA form, the CDR3 reads TGTGCCAGCAGCGTACAACAGGTGTATGGCTACACCTTC.

This clonotype was seen ten or more times. This chain connects TRBV28 to TRBJ1-2, with TRBD1 as a possible D gene (5 bases). Germline V gives CDR1 MDHEN, CDR2 SYDVKM. The CDR3 totals 13 residues. V lost 6 bases to trimming and J lost 6 bases, with 14 bases between them. CDR3: CASSLGTVDGYTF. CDR3 coding DNA: TGTGCCAGCAGCCTGGGGACGGTAGATGGCTACACCTTC.

The chain combines TRBV20-1 with TRBJ1-1; unclear D gene. CDR3 length: 13 amino acids. V was cut by 3 bases and J by 0 bases, with 8 bases left in between. Germline CDR1 DFQATT, CDR2 SNEGSKA (reference sequence). DNA for the CDR3: TGCAGTGCTAGTGAGGCCATGAACACTGAAGCTTTCTTT. Translation gives CSASEAMNTEAFF.

The V and J genes are TRBV29-1 and TRBJ1-1; D possibly corresponds to TRBD1 (5 bases). Germline V gene data show CDR1 as SQVTM and CDR2 as ANQGSEA. Trimming cost V 5 bases and J 3 bases, with 13 bases left between them. There are 13 residues in the CDR3. CDR3 sequence: CSVLKVGDTEAFF. Written as DNA, the CDR3 is TGCAGCGTTCTTAAAGTGGGGGACACTGAAGCTTTCTTT.

Only a few counts were recorded for this clonotype. This chain links TRBV7-9 with TRBJ2-1; the match to TRBD1 covers 7 bases. Germline CDR1 reads SEHNR; CDR2 reads FQNEAQ (reference sequence). The V gene end was trimmed by 7 bases and the J gene end by 0 bases; junction bases not matched to a gene: 6. This CDR3 is built from 15 residues. CDR3 loop: CASITGQHSYNEQFF. DNA for the CDR3: TGTGCCAGCATTACGGGACAGCACTCCTACAATGAGCAGTTCTTC.

The sample holds a few counts of this clonotype. CDR3 loop: CASGETGTYNEQFF. The CDR3 DNA sequence: TGCGCCAGCGGCGAGACAGGGACATACAATGAGCAGTTCTTC. The chain is built from TRBV5-1 and TRBJ2-1; 7 nucleotides align to TRBD1. Unmatched junction bases numbered 8, after V lost 7 bases and J lost 4 bases. CDR3 length: 14 residues. The germline V gene encodes CDR1 SGHRS and CDR2 YFSETQ.

For this clonotype: The junction and the germline gene differ at one end; a read error may be behind it. The chain employs TRBV7-8 and TRBJ2-7, with TRBD2 matching over 13 bases. Germline CDR1 and CDR2: SGHVS and FQNEAQ. The CDR3 is 16 amino acids. The CDR3 reads CASSLLGLAGTGEQHF. As DNA, the CDR3 is TGTGCCAGCAGCTTATTGGGACTAGCGGGAACAGGCGAGCAGCACTTC.

The chain is built from TRBV21-1 and TRBJ2-5; no check of the table's D call, TRBD1, against the DNA was made. TRBV21-1 is listed as a pseudogene. The CDR3 length is 20 residues. CDR3 DNA sequence: TGTGCCAGCAGCAAAGTCTCCTATCATGGGGGCGCCGCGAGGACGGAGACCCAGTACTTC. As protein: CASSKVSYHGGAARTETQYF.

The rearrangement joins TRBV20-1 to TRBJ1-2; no reliable D call. The CDR3 is made up of 14 amino acids. The V and J ends lost 3 bases and 2 bases respectively, with 13 bases between them. Looked up from germline, CDR1 is DFQATT and CDR2 is SNEGSKA (reference sequence). Here the CDR3 DNA reads TGCAGTGCTAGTAAGGAGGTCCTCAACTATGGCTACACCTTC. Its protein product is CSASKEVLNYGYTF.

The chain carries TRBV12-3 or TRBV12-4 and TRBJ2-7; TRBD2 agrees at 10 bases. The CDR3 contains 13 residues. V lost 8 bases to trimming and J lost 4 bases; unmatched junction nucleotides: 5. The chain's CDR3 is CASGSSGRYEQYF. For the CDR3, the DNA is TGTGCCAGCGGGTCTAGCGGGAGATACGAGCAGTACTTC.

V is TRBV10-1 and J is TRBJ2-5; 11 bases align to TRBD2. The length of the CDR3 is 15 residues. From germline, CDR1 is WNHNN and CDR2 SYGVQD (reference sequence). V lost 0 bases, J lost 5 bases, and 2 bases stayed unmatched. The CDR3 nucleotides read TGCGCCAGCAGTGAGTCTAGCGGGGGGGCCGAGACCCAGTACTTC. The encoded protein is CASSESSGGAETQYF.

V and J are TRBV16 and TRBJ2-2; D unresolved. Between the trimmed V and J ends, which lost 0 bases and 8 bases, there was a span of 10 bases. The CDR3 has 14 amino acids. CDR1 and CDR2 (germline): KGHSY, FQNENV. CDR3 protein: CASSQSSSLGELFF. Here the CDR3 DNA reads TGTGCCAGCAGCCAATCATCCTCCTTGGGGGAGCTGTTTTTT.

A word on this clonotype: At one of its ends the junction is not consistent with the germline gene, which may arise from a read error. In nucleotides, the CDR3 is TGCGCCAGCAGTGAAGGTCTATTGGCAGATAAAGAGCTCTATAGCTACACCTTC. Protein sequence: CASSEGLLADKELYSYTF. This sequence joins TRBV10-2 and TRBJ1-2; no clear D gene. Germline V gene lookup returns CDR1 WSHSY and CDR2 SAAADI. The CDR3 spans 18 residues.

This chain joins TRBV6-1 and TRBJ1-3, with a weak D call TRBD1 (6 bases). Trimming took 6 bases from V and 4 from J, leaving 13 bases between them. The CDR3 loop spans 14 amino acids. Germline-derived CDR1 and CDR2 are MNHNS and SASEGT. CDR3 nucleotides: TGTGCCAGCAGCTACCACAGGGCCGGAAACACCATATATTTT. This translates into CASSYHRAGNTIYF.

There are a few counts of this clonotype. The chain employs TRBV7-9 and TRBJ2-5, with 9 bases matching TRBD2. V lost 1 base to trimming and J lost 2 bases; unmatched junction nucleotides: 17. The CDR3 runs 20 residues. CDR1 is SEHNR, CDR2 FQNEAQ, per germline (reference sequence). DNA of the CDR3: TGTGCCAGCAGCTTAGAATGGAGCGGGGGGCCCGACCTTAAACAAGAGACCCAGTACTTC. It encodes CASSLEWSGGPDLKQETQYF.

About this clonotype: This CDR3 fails to terminate in the conserved phenylalanine or tryptophan, so it likely reflects a read error. The chain has TRBV13 and TRBJ2-7; no reliable D call. The germline gives CDR1 PRHDT, CDR2 FYEKMQ (reference sequence). V lost 5 bases and J 4 bases, leaving 9 bases between the germline ends. The CDR3 contains 12 residues. CDR3 residues: CASSLLSYEQYL. CDR3 DNA sequence: TGTGCCAGCAGCCTACTATCGTACGAGCAGTACTTA.